This TCR beta chain was profiled in a study of OX40 agonist ivuxolimab in advanced cancers. Method: immunoSEQ multiplex PCR; TCRdb's copy keeps in-frame clones and lacks some. This table has roughly 38,000 clones, 92% appearing once. Study observations and caveats: Partial responders at 0.1-3.0 mg/kg had among the lowest clonal expansion. Averaged across samples, CD8+ T cells carried more expanded clones than CD4+ did.

There are 16 residues in the CDR3. In germline, CDR1 is MNHNY, CDR2 SVGAGI (reference sequence). The V and J ends lost 3 bases and 6 bases, in that order; junction bases with no gene match: 9. A note on this clone: As yet, its antigen is unknown.

This rearrangement joins TRBV6-6 to TRBJ2-3; 10 positions match TRBD2. The sequence was collected from an adult with an advanced solid tumor such as melanoma, head and neck, liver or kidney cancer. The material was CD4+ or CD8+ T cells sorted from blood, obtained in a trial of the OX40 agonist ivuxolimab. The CDR3 DNA follows: TGTGCCAGCAGTTATATTCTAGCGGGAGCTGGGGATACGCAGTATTTT. This sequence encodes CASSYILAGAGDTQYF.